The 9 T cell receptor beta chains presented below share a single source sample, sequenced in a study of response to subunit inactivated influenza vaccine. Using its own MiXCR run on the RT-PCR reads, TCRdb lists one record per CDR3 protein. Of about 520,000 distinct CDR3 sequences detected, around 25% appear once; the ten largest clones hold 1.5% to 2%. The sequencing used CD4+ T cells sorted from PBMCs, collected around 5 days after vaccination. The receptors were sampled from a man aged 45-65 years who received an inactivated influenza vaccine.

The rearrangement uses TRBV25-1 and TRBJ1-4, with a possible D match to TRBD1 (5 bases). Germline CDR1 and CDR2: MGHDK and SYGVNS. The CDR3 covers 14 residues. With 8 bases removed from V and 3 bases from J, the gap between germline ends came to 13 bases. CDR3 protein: CASLYGTANEKLFF. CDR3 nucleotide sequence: TGTGCCAGCCTCTACGGGACGGCTAATGAAAAACTGTTTTTT.

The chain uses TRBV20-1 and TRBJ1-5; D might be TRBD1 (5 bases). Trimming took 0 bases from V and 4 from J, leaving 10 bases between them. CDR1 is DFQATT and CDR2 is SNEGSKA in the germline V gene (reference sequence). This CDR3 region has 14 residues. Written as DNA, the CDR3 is TGCAGTGCTAGAGATTGGGGGATGAATCAGCCCCAGCATTTT. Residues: CSARDWGMNQPQHF.

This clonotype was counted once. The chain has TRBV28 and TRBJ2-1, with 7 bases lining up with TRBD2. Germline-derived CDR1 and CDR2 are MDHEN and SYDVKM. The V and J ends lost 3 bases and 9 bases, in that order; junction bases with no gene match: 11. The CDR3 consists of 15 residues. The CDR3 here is CASSFEGGLTFEQFF. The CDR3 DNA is TGTGCCAGCAGTTTTGAGGGAGGGCTTACCTTTGAGCAGTTCTTC. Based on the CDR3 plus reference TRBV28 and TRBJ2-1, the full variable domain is DVKVTQSSRYLVKRTGEKVFLECVQDMDHENMFWYRQDPGLGLRLIYFSYDVKMKEKGDIPEGYSVSREKKERFSLILESASTNQTSMYLCASSFEGGLTFEQFFGPGTRLTVL.

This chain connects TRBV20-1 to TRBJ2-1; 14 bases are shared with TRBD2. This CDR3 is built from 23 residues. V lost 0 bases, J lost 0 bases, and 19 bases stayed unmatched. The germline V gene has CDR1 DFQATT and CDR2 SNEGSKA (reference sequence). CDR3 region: CSARDQRGSRLAGGMGSYNEQFF. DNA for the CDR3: TGCAGTGCTAGAGATCAGAGGGGTAGTCGACTAGCGGGGGGGATGGGCTCCTACAATGAGCAGTTCTTC.

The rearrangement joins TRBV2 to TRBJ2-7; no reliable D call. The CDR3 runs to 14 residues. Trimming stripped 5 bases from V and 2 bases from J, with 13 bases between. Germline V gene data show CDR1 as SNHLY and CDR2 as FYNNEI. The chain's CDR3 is CASSSNRAPYEQYF. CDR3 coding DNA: TGTGCCAGCAGTTCTAACCGAGCCCCCTACGAGCAGTACTTC.

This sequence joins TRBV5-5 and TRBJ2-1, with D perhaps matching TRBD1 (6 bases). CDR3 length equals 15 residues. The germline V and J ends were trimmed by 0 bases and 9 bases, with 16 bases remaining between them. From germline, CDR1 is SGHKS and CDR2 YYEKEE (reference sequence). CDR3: CASSLAPGQGVEQFF. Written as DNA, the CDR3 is TGTGCCAGCAGCTTGGCCCCGGGACAAGGTGTTGAGCAGTTCTTC.

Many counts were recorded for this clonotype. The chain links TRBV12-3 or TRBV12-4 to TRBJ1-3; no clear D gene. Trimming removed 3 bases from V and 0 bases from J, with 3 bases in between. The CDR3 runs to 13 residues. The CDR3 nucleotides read TGTGCCAGCAGTTTTGACTCTGGAAACACCATATATTTT. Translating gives CASSFDSGNTIYF.

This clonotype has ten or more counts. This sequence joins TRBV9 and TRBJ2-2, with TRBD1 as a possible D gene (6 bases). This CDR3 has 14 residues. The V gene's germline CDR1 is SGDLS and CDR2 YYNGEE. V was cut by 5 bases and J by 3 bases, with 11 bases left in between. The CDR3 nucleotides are TGTGCCAGCAGAGCGGACAGTTACACCGGGGAGCTGTTTTTT. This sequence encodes CASRADSYTGELFF. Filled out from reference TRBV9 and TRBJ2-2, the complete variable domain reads DSGVTQTPKHLITATGQRVTLRCSPRSGDLSVYWYQQSLDQGLQFLIQYYNGEERAKGNILERFSAQQFPDLHSELNLSSLELGDSALYFCASRADSYTGELFFGEGSRLTVL.

CDR3 DNA sequence: TGTGCCAGCAGCCAAGCTAGCGGGAGATCGACATACGAGCAGTACTTC. Translating gives CASSQASGRSTYEQYF. This chain connects TRBV4-2 to TRBJ2-7; 10 nucleotides agree with TRBD2. V was clipped by 1 base and J by 4 bases; unmatched bases: 7. CDR3 size: 16 residues. Germline values: CDR1 LGHNA, CDR2 YNFKEQ.